This TCR beta chain was recorded in a study of CD8+CD57+ T cells in acquired aplastic anemia. The template for TCR beta VDJ and CDR3 sequence profiling was genomic DNA. Using its own MiXCR run on the reads, TCRdb lists one record per CDR3 protein. The sample yields 200,000 to 300,000 distinct CDR3 sequences, 82% seen once. Patients picked for sequencing had shown CD8+CD57+ cell expansion detected by flow cytometry. As a group, the patients uniformly had severe acquired aplastic anemia. Concerning this clonotype: Its antigen is as yet unknown. The junction does not match germline at one end; this may be a read error.

Study findings and constraints: Between patients and controls, CD8+ Simpson's diversity did not vary significantly. Overlapping CD8+ CDR3 repertoires of patients and controls contained roughly 27 shared sequences.

Germline CDR1 SGHVS, CDR2 FQNEAQ. CDR3 length: 14 residues. This rearrangement joins TRBV7-8 to TRBJ2-1; D remains unclear. The TCR sequence derives from a human donor with aplastic anemia. Source material: sorted CD4+, CD8+, or CD8+CD57+ T cells (not recorded which) from PBMCs. The CDR3 DNA reads as TGTGCCAGCAGCTTCTTGCTAGGTCCCGATGAGCAGTTTTTC. It is translated as CASSFLLGPDEQFF.